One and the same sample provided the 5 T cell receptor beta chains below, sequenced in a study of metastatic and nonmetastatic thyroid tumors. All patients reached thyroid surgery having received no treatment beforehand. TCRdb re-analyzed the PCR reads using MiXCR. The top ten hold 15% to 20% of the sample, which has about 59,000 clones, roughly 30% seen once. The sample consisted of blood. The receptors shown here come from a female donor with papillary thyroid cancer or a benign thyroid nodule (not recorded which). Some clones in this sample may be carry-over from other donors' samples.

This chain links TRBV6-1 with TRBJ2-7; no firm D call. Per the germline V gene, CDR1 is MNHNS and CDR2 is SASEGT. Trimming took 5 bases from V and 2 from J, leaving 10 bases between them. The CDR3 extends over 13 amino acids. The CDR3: CASSPGPAYEQYF. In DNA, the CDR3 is TGTGCCAGCAGTCCCGGGCCCGCCTACGAGCAGTACTTC.

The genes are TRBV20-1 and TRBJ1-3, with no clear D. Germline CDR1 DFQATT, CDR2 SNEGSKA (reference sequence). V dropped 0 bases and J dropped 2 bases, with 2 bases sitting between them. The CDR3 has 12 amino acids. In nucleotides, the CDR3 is TGCAGTGCTAGAGAAGCTGGAAACACCATATATTTT. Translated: CSAREAGNTIYF.

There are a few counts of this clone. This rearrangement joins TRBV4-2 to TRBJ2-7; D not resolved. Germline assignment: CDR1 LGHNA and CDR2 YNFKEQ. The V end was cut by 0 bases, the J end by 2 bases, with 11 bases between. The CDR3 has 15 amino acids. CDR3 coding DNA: TGTGCCAGCAGCCAAGATCAGGATACCGCCTACGAGCAGTACTTC. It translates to CASSQDQDTAYEQYF.

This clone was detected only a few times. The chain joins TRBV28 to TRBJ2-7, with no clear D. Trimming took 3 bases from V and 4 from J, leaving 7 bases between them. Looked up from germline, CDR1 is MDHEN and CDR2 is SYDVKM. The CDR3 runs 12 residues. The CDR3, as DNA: TGTGCCAGCAGTTTGGGCCGGTACGAGCAGTACTTC. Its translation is CASSLGRYEQYF.

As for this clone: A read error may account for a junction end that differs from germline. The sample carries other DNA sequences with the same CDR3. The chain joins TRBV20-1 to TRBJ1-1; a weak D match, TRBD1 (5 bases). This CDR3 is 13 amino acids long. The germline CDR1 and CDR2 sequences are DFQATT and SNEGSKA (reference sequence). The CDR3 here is CSAPKTANTEAFF. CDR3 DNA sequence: TGCAGTGCTCCGAAGACAGCGAACACCGAAGCTTTCTTT.